These T cell receptor beta chains were read from a single sample in a study of response to subunit inactivated influenza vaccine. TCRdb redid the calling of the RT-PCR reads with MiXCR, one entry per CDR3 protein. The data hold over 650,000 distinct CDR3 sequences, with around a sixth observed a single time. Sequencing was performed on PBMCs from blood, taken 5 to 6 days after vaccination. Receptors originate from a middle-aged man who received an inactivated influenza vaccine. The CDR3 runs from the conserved cysteine through the conserved F or W. Each record gives: clone size, V gene, J gene, D gene, CDR3 DNA, CDR3 protein. D genes are given only for firm matches. Expanded clones are given a class, and other clones once, few, many or no size at all.

many,TRBV6-1,TRBJ2-3,TRBD2,TGTGCCAGCGGGGCTAGCGGAGTGAGCACAGATACGCAGTATTTT,CASGASGVSTDTQYF
-,TRBV12-3/TRBV12-4,TRBJ2-1,-,TGTGCCAGCAGTAAGGGGGGGAGCGGAGCCTACAATGAGCAGTTCTTC,CASSKGGSGAYNEQFF
-,TRBV20-1,TRBJ1-6,-,TGCAGTGCAAGGTTCGATAATTGGTCACCCCTCCACTTT,CSARFDNWSPLHF
-,TRBV7-9,TRBJ2-3,-,TGTGCCAGCACTGGCACGGGACTCCTCACAGATACGCAGTATTTT,CASTGTGLLTDTQYF
few,TRBV7-9,TRBJ2-3,TRBD1,TGTGCCAGCAGCTTAGCGGGACAGATCACAGATACGCAGTATTTT,CASSLAGQITDTQYF
-,TRBV20-1,TRBJ2-1,TRBD2,TGCAGTGCTCGTAGCGGGTTAATCGATGAGCAGTTCTTC,CSARSGLIDEQFF
few,TRBV28,TRBJ2-7,-,TGTGCCAGCACCCCGAGTAGGGGGGAGATCTACGAGCAGTACTTC,CASTPSRGEIYEQYF
many,TRBV7-2,TRBJ1-6,TRBD1,TGTGCCAGCAGCAAGACAGGGGTTCAGGGTCTGAATTCACCCCTCCACTTT,CASSKTGVQGLNSPLHF
-,TRBV6-2/TRBV6-3,TRBJ2-1,-,TGTGCCAGCAAACGGCAGGTCTACAATGAGCAGTTCTTC,CASKRQVYNEQFF
few,TRBV5-1,TRBJ1-1,TRBD1,TGCGCCAGCAGCATGACAGGGAAAGACACTGAAGCTTTCTTT,CASSMTGKDTEAFF
-,TRBV7-2,TRBJ2-7,-,TGTGCCAGCAGCTTAGGATTTGGTGGCGAGCAGTACTTC,CASSLGFGGEQYF
few,TRBV18,TRBJ2-2,-,TGTGCCAGCTCAACGACAGGAGTAGGAACCGGGGAGCTGTTTTTT,CASSTTGVGTGELFF
-,TRBV6-5,TRBJ1-1,-,TGTGCCAGCAGTCCAGGGATGACTGAAGCTTTCTTT,CASSPGMTEAFF
many,TRBV7-2,TRBJ2-3,TRBD1,TGTGCCAGCAGCCTGGGACAGGGGTCCAGGGATACGCAGTATTTT,CASSLGQGSRDTQYF
-,TRBV12-3/TRBV12-4,TRBJ2-5,-,TGTGCCAGCAGTTTAGGTGACAGACACGGGGAGACCCAGTACTTC,CASSLGDRHGETQYF
-,TRBV15,TRBJ2-5,-,TGTGCCACCAGCAGGACCGGACAAGAGACCCAGTACTTC,CATSRTGQETQYF
few,TRBV12-3/TRBV12-4,TRBJ2-1,TRBD2,TGTGCCAGCAGTTTTTCGCTAGCGGGGGGGTCCCAGTACAATGAGCAGTTCTTC,CASSFSLAGGSQYNEQFF
many,TRBV29-1,TRBJ2-1,-,TGCAGCGTTGTCGGGGCTAGCAATGAGCAGTTCTTC,CSVVGASNEQFF
few,TRBV7-3,TRBJ2-2,-,TGTGCCAGCAGTAAAGGGACCGGCGGGGAGCTGTTTTTT,CASSKGTGGELFF
-,TRBV5-1,TRBJ2-6,-,TGCGCCAGCAGCTTGAGATTGGACGCCAACGTCCTGACTTTC,CASSLRLDANVLTF
many,TRBV6-1,TRBJ1-6,TRBD1,TGTGCCAGCAGGGAGACAGGGGGAAATAATTCACCCCTCCACTTT,CASRETGGNNSPLHF